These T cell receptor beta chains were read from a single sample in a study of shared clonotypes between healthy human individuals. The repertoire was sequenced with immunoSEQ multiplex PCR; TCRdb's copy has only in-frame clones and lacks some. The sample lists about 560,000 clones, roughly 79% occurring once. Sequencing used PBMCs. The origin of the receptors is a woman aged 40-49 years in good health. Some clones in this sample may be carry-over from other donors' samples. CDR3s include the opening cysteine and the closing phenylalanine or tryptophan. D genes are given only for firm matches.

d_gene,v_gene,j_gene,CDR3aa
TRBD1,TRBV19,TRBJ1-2,CASRASEGQGYGYTF
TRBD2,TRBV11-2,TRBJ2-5,CASSLGRGIGETQYF
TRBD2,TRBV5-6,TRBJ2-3,CASSLGLAGSTDTQYF
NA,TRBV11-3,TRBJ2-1,CASSRSYNEQFF
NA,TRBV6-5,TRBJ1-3,CASSYGIANTIYF
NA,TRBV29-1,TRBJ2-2,CSVGIEPTGELFF
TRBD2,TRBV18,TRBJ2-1,CASSARNRGDYNEQFF
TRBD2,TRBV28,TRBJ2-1,CASSFSSGSYNEQFF
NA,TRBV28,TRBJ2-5,CASSLWSAGEETQYF
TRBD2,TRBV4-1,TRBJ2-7,CASSPSGATYEQYF
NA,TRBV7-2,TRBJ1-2,CASTQGISGYTF
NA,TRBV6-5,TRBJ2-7,CASSYPGRGEQYF
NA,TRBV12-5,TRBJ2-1,CASGLQSNEQFF
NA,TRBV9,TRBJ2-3,CASSVVEGSTDTQYF
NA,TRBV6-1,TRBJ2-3,CASSEPSVRSTDTQYF
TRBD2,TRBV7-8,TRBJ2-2,CASSLDLAGVENTGELFF
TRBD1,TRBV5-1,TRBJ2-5,CASSPKDREETQYF
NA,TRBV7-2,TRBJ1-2,CASSLARDGGYTF
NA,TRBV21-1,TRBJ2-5,CASSTRGRGGQETQYF
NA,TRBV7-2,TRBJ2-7,CASSFTALREQYF
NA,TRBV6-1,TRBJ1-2,CASSQGYYGYTF
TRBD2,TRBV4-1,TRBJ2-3,CASSQDSGGSSGESWTDTQYF
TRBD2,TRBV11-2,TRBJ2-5,CASSLDYRLAGRETQYF